The present T cell receptor beta chain was sequenced within a study of blood T cell repertoires in COVID-19. Study-level information: The United States, Italy and Spain supplied acute and convalescent COVID-19 samples.

The CDR3 extends over 15 amino acids. Germline CDR1 and CDR2: SSHAT and FNYEAQ (reference sequence). Profiled with immunoSEQ multiplex PCR; TCRdb holds only in-frame clones, not every one. The repertoire holds about 240,000 clones, with approximately 85% as singletons. As to this clone: A read error may produce the germline difference seen at one junction end.

V gene TRBV7-7 combines with J gene TRBJ2-2, with D perhaps matching TRBD1 (6 bases). The sample taken for sequencing was peripheral blood. This clonotype originated in a man aged 50 or older with acute or convalescent COVID-19. The CDR3 DNA sequence: TGTGCTAGCAGCTTAGGGACACCGAACACCGGGGAGCTGTTTTTT. This sequence encodes CASSLGTPNTGELFF.